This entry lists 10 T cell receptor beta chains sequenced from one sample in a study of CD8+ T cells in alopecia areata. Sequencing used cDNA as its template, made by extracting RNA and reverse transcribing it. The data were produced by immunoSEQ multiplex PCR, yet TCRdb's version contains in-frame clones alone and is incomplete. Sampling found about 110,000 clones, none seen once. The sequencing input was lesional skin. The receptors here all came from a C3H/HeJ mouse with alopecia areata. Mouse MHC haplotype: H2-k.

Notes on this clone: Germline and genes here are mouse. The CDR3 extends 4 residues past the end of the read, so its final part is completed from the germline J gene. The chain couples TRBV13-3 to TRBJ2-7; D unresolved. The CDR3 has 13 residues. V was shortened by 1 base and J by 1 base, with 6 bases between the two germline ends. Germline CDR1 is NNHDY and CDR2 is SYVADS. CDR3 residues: CASSDQQSYEQYF. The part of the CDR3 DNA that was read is TGTGCCAGCAGTGATCAACAGTCCTAT.

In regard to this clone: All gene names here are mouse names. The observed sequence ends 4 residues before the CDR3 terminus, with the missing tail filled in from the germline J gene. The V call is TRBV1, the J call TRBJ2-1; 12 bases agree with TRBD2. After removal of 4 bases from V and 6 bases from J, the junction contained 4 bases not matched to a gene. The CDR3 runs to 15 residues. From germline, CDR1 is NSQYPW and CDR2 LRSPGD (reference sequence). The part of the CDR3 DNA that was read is TGCACCTGCAGTGGGCCGGGACTGGGGGGTGCT. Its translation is CTCSGPGLGGA. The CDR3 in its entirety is CTCSGPGLGGAEQFF.

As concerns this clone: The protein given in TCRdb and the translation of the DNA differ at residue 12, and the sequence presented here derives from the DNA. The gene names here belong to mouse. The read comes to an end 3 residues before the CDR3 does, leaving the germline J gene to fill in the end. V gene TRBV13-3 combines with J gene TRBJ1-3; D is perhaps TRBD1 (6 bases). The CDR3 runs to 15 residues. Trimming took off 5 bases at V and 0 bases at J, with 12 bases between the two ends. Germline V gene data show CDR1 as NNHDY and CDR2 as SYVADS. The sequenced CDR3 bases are TGTGCCAGCAGACAGGGTGATGATTCTGGAAATACG. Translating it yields CASRQGDDSGNT. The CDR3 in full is CASRQGDDSGNTLYF.

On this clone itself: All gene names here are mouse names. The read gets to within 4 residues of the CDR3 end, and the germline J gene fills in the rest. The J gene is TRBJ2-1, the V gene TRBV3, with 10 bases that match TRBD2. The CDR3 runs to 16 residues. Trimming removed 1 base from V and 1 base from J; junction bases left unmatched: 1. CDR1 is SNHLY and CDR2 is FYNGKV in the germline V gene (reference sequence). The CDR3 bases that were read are TGTGCCAGCAGCTTAGGGACTGGGGGAAACTATGCT. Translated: CASSLGTGGNYA. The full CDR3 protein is CASSLGTGGNYAEQFF.

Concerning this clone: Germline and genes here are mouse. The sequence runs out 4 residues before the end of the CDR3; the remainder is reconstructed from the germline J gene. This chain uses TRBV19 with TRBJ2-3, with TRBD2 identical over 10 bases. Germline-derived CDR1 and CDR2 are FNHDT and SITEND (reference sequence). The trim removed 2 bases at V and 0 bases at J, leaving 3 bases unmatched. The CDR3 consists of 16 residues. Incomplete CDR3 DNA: TGTGCCAGCAGTATCACTGGGGGGGTTAGTGCAGAA. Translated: CASSITGGVSAE. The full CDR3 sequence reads CASSITGGVSAETLYF.

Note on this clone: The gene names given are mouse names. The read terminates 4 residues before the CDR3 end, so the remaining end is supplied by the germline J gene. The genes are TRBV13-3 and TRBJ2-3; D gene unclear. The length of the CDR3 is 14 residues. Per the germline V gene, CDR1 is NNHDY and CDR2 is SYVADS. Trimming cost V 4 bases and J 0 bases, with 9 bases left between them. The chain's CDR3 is CASSSASSAETLYF. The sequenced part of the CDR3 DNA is TGTGCCAGCAGTTCAGCCTCTAGTGCAGAA.

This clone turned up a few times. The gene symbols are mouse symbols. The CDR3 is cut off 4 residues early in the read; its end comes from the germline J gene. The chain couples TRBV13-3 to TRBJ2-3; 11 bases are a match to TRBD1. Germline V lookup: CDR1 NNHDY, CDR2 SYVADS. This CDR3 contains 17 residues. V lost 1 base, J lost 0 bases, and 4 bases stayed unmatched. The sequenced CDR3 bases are TGTGCCAGCAGTGATTTGGACAGGGGGCTTAGTGCAGAA. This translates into CASSDLDRGLSAE. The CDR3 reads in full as CASSDLDRGLSAETLYF.

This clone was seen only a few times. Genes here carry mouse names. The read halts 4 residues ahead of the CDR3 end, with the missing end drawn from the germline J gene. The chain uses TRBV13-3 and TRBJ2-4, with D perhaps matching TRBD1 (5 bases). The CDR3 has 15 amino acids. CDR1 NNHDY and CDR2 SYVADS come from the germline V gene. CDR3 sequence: CASSDTGIEGNTLYF. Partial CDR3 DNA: TGTGCCAGCAGTGATACAGGAATAGAGGGGAAC.

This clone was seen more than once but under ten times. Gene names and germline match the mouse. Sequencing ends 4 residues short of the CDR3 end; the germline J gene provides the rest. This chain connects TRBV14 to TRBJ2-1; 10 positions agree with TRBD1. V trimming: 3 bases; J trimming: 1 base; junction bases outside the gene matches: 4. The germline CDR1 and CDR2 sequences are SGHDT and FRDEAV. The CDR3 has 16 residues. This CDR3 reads CASSWDRGGNYAEQFF. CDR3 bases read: TGTGCCAGCAGTTGGGACAGGGGTGGAAACTATGCT.

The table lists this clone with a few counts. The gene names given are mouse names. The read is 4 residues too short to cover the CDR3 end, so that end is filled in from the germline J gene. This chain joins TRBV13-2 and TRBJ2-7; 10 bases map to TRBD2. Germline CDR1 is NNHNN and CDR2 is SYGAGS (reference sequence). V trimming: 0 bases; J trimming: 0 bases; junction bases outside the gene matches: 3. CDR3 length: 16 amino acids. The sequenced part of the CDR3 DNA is TGTGCCAGCGGTGATGCTGGGGGGGCCAGCTCCTAT. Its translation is CASGDAGGASSY. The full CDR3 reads CASGDAGGASSYEQYF.